This TCR beta chain was obtained from a study of T cells in localized non-small cell lung cancer. The CDR3 is 13 amino acids. V lost 5 bases to trimming and J lost 1 base, with 8 bases between them. Germline CDR1 is SGHTA and CDR2 is FQGNSA. A note on this clone: Its matching antigen is unknown.

Some clones are missing from TCRdb's copy, which holds only in-frame ones; the method was immunoSEQ multiplex PCR. The table lists tens of thousands of clones, over 80% of them singletons. Study-wide findings and caveats: One tumor region alone was sequenced, and heterogeneity therefore remains possible. Uninvolved adjacent lung showed peak T cell clonality, exceeding tumor. Appearance in adjacent lung was seen for a median around 60 of the top 100 tumor clones.

This sequence joins TRBV7-2 and TRBJ2-5; D may be TRBD2 (6 bases). This TCR derives from a male donor aged 60 or older with stage I lung adenocarcinoma. The sequenced sample was peripheral blood, obtained before any cancer treatment. Written as DNA, the CDR3 is TGTGCCAGCAGCCCGGGACTCCAAGAGACCCAGTACTTC. It is translated as CASSPGLQETQYF.